The sequence of this T cell receptor (beta chain) was determined in a study of control samples from healthy donors and cancer patients. TCRdb's copy holds only in-frame clones and misses some; the assay was immunoSEQ multiplex PCR. This table has around 250,000 clones, about 80% appearing once. In germline, CDR1 is SGDLS, CDR2 YYNGEE. Trimming took 0 bases from V and 5 from J; bases not matched to a gene: 8. This CDR3 is 16 amino acids long. The sequence derives from a woman in her sixties with lung cancer. The gene calls are TRBV9 and TRBJ2-7; TRBD1 agrees at 10 bases. What was sequenced was PBMCs. CDR3 sequence reads: CASSVAGTGDGDEQYF. The CDR3 DNA sequence: TGTGCCAGCAGCGTAGCTGGGACAGGGGACGGCGACGAGCAGTACTTC. The full variable domain, with the rest looked up from reference TRBV9 and TRBJ2-7, is DSGVTQTPKHLITATGQRVTLRCSPRSGDLSVYWYQQSLDQGLQFLIQYYNGEERAKGNILERFSAQQFPDLHSELNLSSLELGDSALYFCASSVAGTGDGDEQYFGPGTRLTVT.